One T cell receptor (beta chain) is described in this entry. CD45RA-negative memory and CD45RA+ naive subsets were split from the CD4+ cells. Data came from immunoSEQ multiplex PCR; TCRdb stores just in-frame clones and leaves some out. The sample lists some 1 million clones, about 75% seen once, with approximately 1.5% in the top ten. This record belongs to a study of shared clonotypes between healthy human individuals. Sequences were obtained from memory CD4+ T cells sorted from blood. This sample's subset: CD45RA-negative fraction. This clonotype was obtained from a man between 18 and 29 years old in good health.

The CDR3 spells CASSAQGAGNTEAFF. In nucleotides, the CDR3 is TGTGCCAGCAGCGCCCAGGGGGCTGGGAACACTGAAGCTTTCTTT. The chain combines TRBV7-3 with TRBJ1-1, with 8 positions matching TRBD1. Germline trimming cut 5 bases from V and 1 base from J; bases unmatched to any gene: 6. The CDR3 sequence is 15 residues long. Germline loops: CDR1 SGHTA, CDR2 FQGTGA.